The source of this TCR beta chain is a study of blood T cell repertoires in COVID-19. Study as a whole: Samples taken during acute and convalescent COVID-19 were collected in the United States, Italy and Spain. Sources were T cells, B-cell-depleted T cells, or PBMCs; the material itself was cDNA or gDNA.

Per germline, CDR1 MNHEY and CDR2 SVGAGI. This CDR3 is 14 amino acids long. Losses at the gene ends were 6 bases for V and 4 bases for J; bases not matched to a gene: 7. Sequencing used immunoSEQ multiplex PCR; TCRdb keeps in-frame clones, though not all of them. Here the sample spans around 190,000 clones, 70% to 90% being singletons. The chain is built from TRBV6-5 and TRBJ1-2; 8 bases fit TRBD1. The sample consisted of peripheral blood. This sequence originates from a man younger than 35 who had recovered from COVID-19. CDR3 in DNA: TGTGCCAGCAGACAACAGGGGGTACCCTATGGCTACACCTTC. Residues: CASRQQGVPYGYTF.